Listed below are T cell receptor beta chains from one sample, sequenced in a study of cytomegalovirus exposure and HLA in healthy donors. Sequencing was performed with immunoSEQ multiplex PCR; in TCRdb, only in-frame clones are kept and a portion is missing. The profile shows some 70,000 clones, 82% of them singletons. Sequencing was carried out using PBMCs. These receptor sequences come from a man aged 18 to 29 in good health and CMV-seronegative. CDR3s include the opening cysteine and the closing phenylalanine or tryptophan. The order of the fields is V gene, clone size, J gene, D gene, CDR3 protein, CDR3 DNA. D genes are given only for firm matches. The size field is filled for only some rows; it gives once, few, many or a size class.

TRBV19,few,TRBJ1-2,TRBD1,CASRVLRTGGGYGYTF,TGTGCCAGCCGCGTTCTTCGGACAGGGGGCGGCTATGGCTACACCTTC
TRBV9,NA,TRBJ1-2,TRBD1,CASSQHGAQGVDGYTF,TGTGCCAGCAGCCAACACGGGGCGCAGGGGGTGGATGGCTACACCTTC
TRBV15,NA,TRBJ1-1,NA,CATEGGTEAFF,TGTGCCACCGAAGGGGGCACTGAAGCTTTCTTT
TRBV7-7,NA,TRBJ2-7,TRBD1,CASSYRLGGNYEQYF,TGTGCTAGCAGCTACCGCTTAGGGGGCAACTACGAGCAGTACTTC
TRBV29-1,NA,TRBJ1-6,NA,CSVTTGFGPPLHF,TGCAGCGTTACCACAGGCTTTGGTCCACCCCTCCACTTT
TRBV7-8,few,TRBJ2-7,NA,CASSLERARGSEQYF,TGTGCCAGCAGCTTAGAGAGGGCCAGGGGCTCCGAGCAGTACTTC
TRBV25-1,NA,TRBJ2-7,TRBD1,CASSGQGARQQYF,TGTGCCAGCAGTGGACAGGGGGCTAGACAGCAGTACTTC
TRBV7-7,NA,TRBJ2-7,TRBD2,CASSPGTSGGWVQYF,TGTGCTAGCAGCCCAGGGACTAGCGGGGGGTGGGTGCAGTACTTC
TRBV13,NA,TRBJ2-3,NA,CASSLVLAMKDTQYF,TGTGCCAGCAGCTTAGTACTCGCCATGAAGGATACGCAGTATTTT
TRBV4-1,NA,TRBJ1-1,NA,CASSQPKAGYPEAFF,TGCGCCAGCAGCCAACCGAAAGCAGGGTACCCTGAAGCTTTCTTT
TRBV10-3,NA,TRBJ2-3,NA,CAIRSGDTQYF,TGTGCCATCAGGTCCGGAGATACGCAGTATTTT
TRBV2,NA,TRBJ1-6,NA,CASYLTGYNSPLHF,TGTGCCAGCTACCTAACAGGGTATAATTCACCCCTCCACTTT
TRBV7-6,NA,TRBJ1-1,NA,CASSPWGVNTEAFF,TGTGCCAGCAGTCCTTGGGGGGTGAACACTGAAGCTTTCTTT
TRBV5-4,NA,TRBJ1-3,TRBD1,CASSMTGSGNTIYF,TGTGCCAGCAGCATGACAGGGTCTGGAAACACCATATATTTT
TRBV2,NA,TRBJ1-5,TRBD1,CASRPGQNNNQPQHF,TGTGCCAGCAGACCGGGACAGAATAACAATCAGCCCCAGCATTTT
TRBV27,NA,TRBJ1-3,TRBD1,CASSFGTGVGNTIYF,TGTGCCAGCAGTTTCGGGACAGGGGTTGGAAACACCATATATTTT
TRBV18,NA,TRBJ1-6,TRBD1,CASSPLDRGTDSPLHF,TGTGCCAGCTCACCACTGGACAGGGGGACTGATTCACCCCTCCACTTT
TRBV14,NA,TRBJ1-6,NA,CASSSNSLYNSPLHF,TGTGCCAGCAGCAGTAACAGTTTATATAATTCACCCCTCCACTTT
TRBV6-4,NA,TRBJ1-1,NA,CASSVQMNTEAFF,TGTGCCAGCAGTGTTCAGATGAACACTGAAGCTTTCTTT
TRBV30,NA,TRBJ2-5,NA,CAWSPGGTQYF,TGTGCCTGGTCCCCTGGAGGGACCCAGTACTTC
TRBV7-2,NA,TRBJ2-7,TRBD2,CASSLGGAGGGYEQYF,TGTGCCAGCAGCTTAGGAGGAGCGGGGGGTGGTTACGAGCAGTACTTC
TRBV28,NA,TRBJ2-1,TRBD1,CASSLLGQGGFYEQFF,TGTGCCAGCAGTTTACTTGGACAGGGGGGATTTTATGAGCAGTTCTTC
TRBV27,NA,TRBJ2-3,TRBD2,CASSLSTGGFTDTQYF,TGTGCCAGCAGTTTATCGACGGGAGGGTTCACAGATACGCAGTATTTT
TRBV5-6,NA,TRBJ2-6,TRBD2,CASSLGPTSGRALFGVLTF,TGTGCCAGCAGCTTGGGGCCGACTAGCGGGAGGGCCCTTTTCGGAGTCCTGACTTTC
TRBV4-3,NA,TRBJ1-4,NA,CASSQEQGPREKLFF,TGCGCCAGCAGCCAAGAACAGGGTCCAAGGGAAAAACTGTTTTTT
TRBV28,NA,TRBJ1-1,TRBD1,CASSIYRQGTEAFF,TGTGCCAGCAGTATATATAGACAGGGAACTGAAGCTTTCTTT
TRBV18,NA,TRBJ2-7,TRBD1,CASSPGTGEGYEQYF,TGTGCCAGCTCACCAGGGACAGGGGAGGGTTACGAGCAGTACTTC
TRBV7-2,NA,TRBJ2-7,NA,CASSLEAGDYEQYF,TGTGCCAGCAGCTTAGAGGCCGGAGACTACGAGCAGTACTTC
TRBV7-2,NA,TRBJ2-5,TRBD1,CASSYGTGVGGETQYF,TGTGCCAGCAGCTATGGGACAGGGGTGGGGGGAGAGACCCAGTACTTC
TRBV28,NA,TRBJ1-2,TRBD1,CASSQPGTGGHGYTF,TGTGCCAGCAGTCAGCCAGGGACAGGGGGGCACGGCTACACCTTC
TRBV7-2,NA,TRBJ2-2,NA,CASSPEEGTGELFF,TGTGCCAGCAGCCCAGAGGAGGGAACCGGGGAGCTGTTTTTT
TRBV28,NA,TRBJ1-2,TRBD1,CASSLPGQGLYGYTF,TGTGCCAGCTCCCTTCCGGGACAGGGGCTCTATGGCTACACCTTC
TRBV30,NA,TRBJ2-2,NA,CAWSVIARIWVTGELFF,TGTGCCTGGAGTGTAATCGCGCGGATATGGGTCACCGGGGAGCTGTTTTTT
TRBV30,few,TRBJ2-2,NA,CAWSQLTGLAGELFF,TGTGCCTGGAGTCAACTAACCGGGTTGGCCGGGGAGCTGTTTTTT
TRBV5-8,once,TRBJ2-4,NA,CARTDLAKNIQYF,TGTGCCCGGACAGATCTAGCCAAAAACATTCAGTACTTC
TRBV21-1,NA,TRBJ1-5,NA,CASSNDLGTGTHSNQPQHF,TGTGCCAGCAGCAATGATTTGGGGACAGGAACACATAGCAATCAGCCCCAGCATTTT
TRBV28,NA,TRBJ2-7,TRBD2,CASSSRTSGGQHFYEQYF,TGTGCCAGCAGTTCCCGGACTAGCGGGGGGCAACATTTCTACGAGCAGTACTTC
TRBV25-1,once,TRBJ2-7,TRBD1,CASSEPGGNSYEQYF,TGTGCCAGCAGTGAACCAGGGGGCAACTCCTACGAGCAGTACTTC
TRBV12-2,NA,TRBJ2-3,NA,CASRSGQGATDTQYF,TGTGCAAGTCGCTCCGGACAGGGAGCCACAGATACGCAGTATTTT
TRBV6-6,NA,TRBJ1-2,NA,CASSYEGFNYGYTF,TGTGCCAGCAGTTACGAGGGATTTAACTATGGCTACACCTTC
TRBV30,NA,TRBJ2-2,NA,CAWESGATNTGELFF,TGTGCCTGGGAGTCAGGTGCCACGAACACCGGGGAGCTGTTTTTT
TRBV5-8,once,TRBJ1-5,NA,CASSLGQLNQPQHF,TGTGCCAGCAGCTTGGGACAGCTTAATCAGCCCCAGCATTTT
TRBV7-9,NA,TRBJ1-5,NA,CASSSRQSNQPQHF,TGTGCCAGCAGCTCGCGACAGTCCAATCAGCCCCAGCATTTT
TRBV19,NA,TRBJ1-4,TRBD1,CASSLGQGVGSEKLFF,TGTGCCAGTAGCCTGGGACAGGGTGTTGGAAGTGAAAAACTGTTTTTT
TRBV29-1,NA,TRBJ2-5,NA,CSAVGGEVHQETQYF,TGCAGCGCCGTGGGAGGTGAGGTCCACCAAGAGACCCAGTACTTC
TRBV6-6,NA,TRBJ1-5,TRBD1,CASSYGTGTSNQPQHF,TGTGCCAGCAGTTACGGGACAGGGACGAGCAATCAGCCCCAGCATTTT
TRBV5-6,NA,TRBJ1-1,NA,CASSLRPAGNTEAFF,TGTGCCAGCAGCTTGCGTCCCGCAGGGAACACTGAAGCTTTCTTT
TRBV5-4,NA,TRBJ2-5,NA,CASSAGTPLWEQYF,TGTGCCAGCAGCGCCGGGACTCCCCTTTGGGAGCAGTACTTC
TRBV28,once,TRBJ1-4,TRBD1,CASSSNFRDRVTNEKLFF,TGTGCCAGCAGTTCCAACTTCCGGGACAGGGTAACTAATGAAAAACTGTTTTTT
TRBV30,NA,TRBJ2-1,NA,CAWSVLSYNEQFF,TGTGCCTGGAGTGTATTGAGCTACAATGAGCAGTTCTTC
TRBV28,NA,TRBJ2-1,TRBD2,CAVGPRLAGEPSYNEQFF,TGTGCCGTCGGCCCGCGGCTAGCGGGAGAACCCTCCTACAATGAGCAGTTCTTC
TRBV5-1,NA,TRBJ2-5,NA,CASSLDRVGETQYF,TGCGCCAGCAGCTTGGACAGGGTAGGGGAGACCCAGTACTTC
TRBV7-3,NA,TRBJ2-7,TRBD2,CASSPSGSSYEQYF,TGTGCCAGCAGCCCTAGCGGGAGCTCCTACGAGCAGTACTTC